The 22 T cell receptor beta chains below come from one sample, sequenced in a study of blood T cell repertoires in COVID-19. Generated by immunoSEQ multiplex PCR, the TCRdb table keeps only in-frame clones and is missing some. This table holds about 140,000 clones, roughly 83% found once. The sample taken for sequencing was PBMCs or T cells enriched from blood (not recorded which). These TCRs come from a man aged 40-55 years with acute COVID-19.

The chain links TRBV5-1 to TRBJ2-1; 15 nucleotides agree with TRBD2. V dropped 4 bases and J dropped 10; count of bases not matched to a gene: 9. This CDR3 has 16 amino acids. Germline values: CDR1 SGHRS, CDR2 YFSETQ. CDR3 coding DNA: TGCGCCAGCAGCGGGGGACTAGCGGGAGGAGAGGGAGAGCAGTTCTTC. Translated, it gives CASSGGLAGGEGEQFF.

The rearrangement links TRBV2 to TRBJ1-2; weak D call: TRBD1 (5 bases). Germline V gives CDR1 SNHLY, CDR2 FYNNEI. With 3 bases removed from V and 8 bases from J, the gap between germline ends came to 19 bases. This CDR3 is built from 15 residues. The CDR3 sequence is CASSDPLPGGDGYTF. CDR3 DNA: TGTGCCAGCAGTGACCCACTCCCGGGGGGGGACGGCTACACCTTC.

The genes are TRBV6-5 and TRBJ1-1; D is uncertain. Germline lookup yields CDR1 MNHEY and CDR2 SVGAGI. CDR3 length: 15 residues. V lost 5 bases and J 1 base, leaving 14 bases between the germline ends. The chain's CDR3 is CASSPSLGGNTEAFF. DNA of the CDR3: TGTGCCAGCAGTCCATCCCTTGGAGGGAACACTGAAGCTTTCTTT.

The V call is TRBV7-9, the J call TRBJ1-4; 7 bases agree with TRBD1. The CDR3 covers 17 residues. In germline, CDR1 is SEHNR, CDR2 FQNEAQ (reference sequence). V gave up 3 bases and J gave up 0 bases; unmatched junction bases: 7. The CDR3 DNA is TGTGCCAGCAGCTTTAAGGGGGCAATACCAACTAATGAAAAACTGTTTTTT. It encodes CASSFKGAIPTNEKLFF.

The CDR3 region is CATSRGSHSEKLFF. CDR3 nucleotide sequence: TGTGCCACCAGCAGAGGGAGTCATAGTGAAAAACTGTTTTTT. The rearrangement links TRBV15 to TRBJ1-4; D not certain. This CDR3 has 14 amino acids. In germline, CDR1 is LNHNV, CDR2 YYDKDF (reference sequence). The V gene lost 1 base and the J gene lost 7 bases, with 10 bases spanning the gap.

The sample holds a few counts of this clone. The chain links TRBV9 to TRBJ2-5, with a tentative D call TRBD1 (7 bases). CDR1 SGDLS and CDR2 YYNGEE come from the germline V gene. Trimming took off 0 bases at V and 0 bases at J, with 12 bases between the two ends. The CDR3 runs to 16 residues. The CDR3 DNA reads TGTGCCAGCAGCGTAGGAGGGGGGACAGACCAAGAGACCCAGTACTTC. Protein: CASSVGGGTDQETQYF.

This sequence joins TRBV2 and TRBJ1-1, with TRBD1 as a possible D gene (6 bases). The CDR3 is 14 amino acids. V lost 6 bases and J 4 bases, leaving 15 bases between the germline ends. Per germline, CDR1 SNHLY and CDR2 FYNNEI. CDR3 sequence reads: CASSKSTQGTEAFF. The CDR3 nucleotides read TGTGCCAGCAGCAAATCAACACAGGGCACTGAAGCTTTCTTT.

The chain couples TRBV28 to TRBJ2-5, with 8 bases fitting TRBD2. The germline CDR1 and CDR2 sequences are MDHEN and SYDVKM. The V gene end was trimmed by 5 bases and the J gene end by 2 bases; junction bases not matched to a gene: 10. The CDR3 runs to 16 residues. The CDR3 nucleotides read TGTGCCAGCAGTAGAGAAGCGGGGGCAGCTCAAGAGACCCAGTACTTC. Residues: CASSREAGAAQETQYF.

The V call is TRBV28, the J call TRBJ1-5; possible D gene TRBD1, 6 bases. Between the trimmed V and J ends, which lost 1 base and 5 bases, there was a span of 15 bases. This CDR3 is 16 amino acids long. Germline V gives CDR1 MDHEN, CDR2 SYDVKM. This CDR3 reads CASSLFFRGSDQPQHF. The CDR3 DNA reads as TGTGCCAGCAGTTTATTTTTCAGGGGAAGTGATCAGCCCCAGCATTTT.

The sample holds a few counts of this clone. V usage is TRBV5-4 and J usage is TRBJ2-1; 8 nucleotides line up with TRBD2. V shed 2 bases, J shed 4 bases, and the junction held 5 bases outside the gene matches. Germline values: CDR1 SGHNT, CDR2 YYREEE (reference sequence). The CDR3 sequence is 15 residues long. CDR3 DNA sequence: TGTGCCAGCAGCTTCCCAGCGGGAGAATACAATGAGCAGTTCTTC. Encoded protein: CASSFPAGEYNEQFF.

The J gene is TRBJ2-5, the V gene TRBV28, with D maybe TRBD2 (6 bases). V lost 3 bases to trimming and J lost 5 bases, with 13 bases between them. The CDR3 runs to 14 residues. CDR1 and CDR2 from the germline V gene are MDHEN and SYDVKM. CDR3 coding DNA: TGTGCCAGCAGTTTTCGGACGGGGGTGGAGACCCAGTACTTC. Translating it yields CASSFRTGVETQYF.

This clone was counted a few times. The CDR3 DNA reads as TGTGCCAGCAGAGAGCGGGGGGACTCCTACGAGCAGTACTTC. Amino acids: CASRERGDSYEQYF. The chain combines TRBV6-6 with TRBJ2-7, with 9 bases matching TRBD2. The CDR3 has 14 amino acids. CDR1 MNHNY and CDR2 SVGAGI come from the germline V gene (reference sequence). V trimming: 6 bases; J trimming: 0 bases; junction bases outside the gene matches: 3.

The gene calls are TRBV7-9 and TRBJ1-1; 8 nucleotides align to TRBD1. The V gene's germline CDR1 is SEHNR and CDR2 FQNEAQ (reference sequence). With 7 bases clipped from V and 1 base from J, the junction kept 11 bases outside the gene matches. The CDR3 contains 16 residues. CDR3 sequence (DNA): TGTGCCAGCACCTACTCCGGGACAGGAGAGAACACTGAAGCTTTCTTT. Translating it yields CASTYSGTGENTEAFF. The variable domain in full, with the rest retrieved from reference TRBV7-9 and TRBJ1-1, is DTGVSQNPRHKITKRGQNVTFRCDPISEHNRLYWYRQTLGQGPEFLTYFQNEAQLEKSRLLSDRFSAERPKGSFSTLEIQRTEQGDSAMYLCASTYSGTGENTEAFFGQGTRLTVV.

In DNA form, the CDR3 reads TGTGCCTCCGACAAGGTCCTGACCGAGCAGTACTTC. It codes for CASDKVLTEQYF. The chain recombines TRBV19 with TRBJ2-7; D is undetermined. The V end was cut by 11 bases, the J end by 6 bases, with 17 bases between. Germline values: CDR1 LNHDA, CDR2 SQIVND (reference sequence). The CDR3 is made up of 12 amino acids.

The chain carries TRBV19 and TRBJ2-2; D not resolved. V lost 3 bases to trimming and J lost 4 bases, with 3 bases between them. Per the germline V gene, CDR1 is LNHDA and CDR2 is SQIVND (reference sequence). The CDR3 is 12 amino acids. The CDR3 is CASSIGTGELFF. CDR3 nucleotides: TGTGCCAGTAGTATCGGCACCGGGGAGCTGTTTTTT.

V usage is TRBV28 and J usage is TRBJ1-4; 8 bases map to TRBD1. The germline gives CDR1 MDHEN, CDR2 SYDVKM. The CDR3 loop spans 18 amino acids. J lost 13 bases, V lost 2 bases, and 21 bases had no gene match. CDR3 DNA: TGTGCCAGCAGTTTACCGCTAACCGGACAGGGAAGGGGGAGAGGACTGTTTTTT. Residues: CASSLPLTGQGRGRGLFF.

The V call is TRBV6-5, the J call TRBJ2-2, with D possibly TRBD1 on 6 matching bases. Per germline, CDR1 MNHEY and CDR2 SVGAGI. The CDR3 sequence is 15 residues long. Deletions cut 5 bases from V and 1 base from J, with 11 bases between. CDR3 amino acids: CASSPDRRNTGELFF. Here the CDR3 DNA reads TGTGCCAGCAGTCCCGACAGGAGGAACACCGGGGAGCTGTTTTTT.

The rearrangement joins TRBV7-6 to TRBJ1-1; D possibly corresponds to TRBD1 (5 bases). V lost 1 base and J lost 1, with 16 bases in between. The germline V gene encodes CDR1 SGHVS and CDR2 FNYEAQ. The CDR3 runs to 17 residues. The CDR3 protein is CASSLVGRTFRNTEAFF. The CDR3 nucleotides are TGTGCCAGCAGCTTAGTAGGGAGGACATTTAGGAACACTGAAGCTTTCTTT.

The chain recombines TRBV24-1 with TRBJ2-2, with 10 bases identical to TRBD1. V was pared by 3 bases and J by 7 bases, with 10 bases of the junction left unmatched. CDR3 length: 17 amino acids. Germline V gives CDR1 KGHDR, CDR2 SFDVKD. In DNA, the CDR3 is TGTGCCACCAGTGATAATACGGGACAGGGGTTTAACGGGGAGCTGTTTTTT. It yields the protein CATSDNTGQGFNGELFF.

This clone was recorded once. The rearrangement links TRBV29-1 to TRBJ2-2; D is perhaps TRBD1 (5 bases). CDR3 length equals 12 residues. Germline V lookup: CDR1 SQVTM, CDR2 ANQGSEA. Between the trimmed V and J ends, which lost 5 bases and 1 base, there was a span of 5 bases. The CDR3 DNA follows: TGCAGCGTTACAGGGAACACCGGGGAGCTGTTTTTT. This codes for CSVTGNTGELFF.

The rearrangement links TRBV7-6 to TRBJ2-3; TRBD1 matches at 8 bases. V trimming: 4 bases; J trimming: 1 base; junction bases outside the gene matches: 7. There are 16 residues in the CDR3. The V gene's germline CDR1 is SGHVS and CDR2 FNYEAQ. The CDR3 reads CASSSAVTGGTDTQYF. In DNA, the CDR3 is TGTGCCAGCAGCTCGGCCGTGACAGGGGGCACAGATACGCAGTATTTT.

Written as DNA, the CDR3 is TGCAGCGAGACGAGGGGCGGGAGACCAAAGCAGTTCTTC. As protein: CSETRGGRPKQFF. V and J are TRBV29-1 and TRBJ2-1, with 7 bases matching TRBD2. The CDR3 contains 13 residues. Trimming removed 7 bases from V and 11 bases from J; junction bases left unmatched: 14. The germline V gene has CDR1 SQVTM and CDR2 ANQGSEA.